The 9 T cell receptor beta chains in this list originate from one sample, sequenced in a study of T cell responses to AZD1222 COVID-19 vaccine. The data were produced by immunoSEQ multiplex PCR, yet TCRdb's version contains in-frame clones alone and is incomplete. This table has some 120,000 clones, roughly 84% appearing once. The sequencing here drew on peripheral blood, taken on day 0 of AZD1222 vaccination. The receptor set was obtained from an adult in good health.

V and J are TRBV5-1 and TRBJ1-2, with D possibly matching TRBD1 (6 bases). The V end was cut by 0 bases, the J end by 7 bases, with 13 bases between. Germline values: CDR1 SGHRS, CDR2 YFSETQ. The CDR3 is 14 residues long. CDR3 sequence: CASSLAGGPGGYTF. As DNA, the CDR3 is TGCGCCAGCAGCTTGGCCGGGGGGCCCGGTGGCTACACCTTC.

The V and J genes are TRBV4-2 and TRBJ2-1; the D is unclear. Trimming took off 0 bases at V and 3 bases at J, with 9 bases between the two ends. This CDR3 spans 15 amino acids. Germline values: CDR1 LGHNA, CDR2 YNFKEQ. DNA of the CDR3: TGTGCCAGCAGCCAAGAGGGTCTCTACTACAATGAGCAGTTCTTC. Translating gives CASSQEGLYYNEQFF.

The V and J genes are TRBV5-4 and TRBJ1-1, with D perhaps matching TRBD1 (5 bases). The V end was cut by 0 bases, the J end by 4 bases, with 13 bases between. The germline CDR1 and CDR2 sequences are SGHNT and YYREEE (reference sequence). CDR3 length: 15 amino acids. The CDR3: CASSLGSLGATEAFF. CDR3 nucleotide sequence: TGTGCCAGCAGCTTGGGGTCCCTCGGGGCCACTGAAGCTTTCTTT.

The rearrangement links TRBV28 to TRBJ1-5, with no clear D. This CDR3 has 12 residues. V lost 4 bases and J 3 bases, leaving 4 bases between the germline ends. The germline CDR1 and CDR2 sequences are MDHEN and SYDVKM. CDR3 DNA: TGTGCCAGCAGTTCCACCAATCAGCCCCAGCATTTT. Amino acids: CASSSTNQPQHF.

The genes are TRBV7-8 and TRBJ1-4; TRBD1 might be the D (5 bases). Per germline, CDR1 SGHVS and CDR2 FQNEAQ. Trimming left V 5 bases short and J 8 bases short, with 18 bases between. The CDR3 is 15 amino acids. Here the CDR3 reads CASSQGPGNVEKLFF. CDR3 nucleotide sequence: TGTGCCAGCAGCCAAGGTCCAGGGAATGTCGAAAAACTGTTTTTT.

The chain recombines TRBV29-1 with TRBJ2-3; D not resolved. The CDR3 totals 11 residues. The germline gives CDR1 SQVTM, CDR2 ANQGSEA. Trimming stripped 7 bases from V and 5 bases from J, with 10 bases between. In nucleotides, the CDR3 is TGCAGCGGATTCGTCGGAGATACGCAGTATTTT. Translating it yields CSGFVGDTQYF.

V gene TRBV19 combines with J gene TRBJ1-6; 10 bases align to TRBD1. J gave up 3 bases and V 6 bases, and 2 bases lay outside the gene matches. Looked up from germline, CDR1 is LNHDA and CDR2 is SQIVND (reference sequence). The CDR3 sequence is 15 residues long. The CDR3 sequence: CASRDRGLYNSPLHF. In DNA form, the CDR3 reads TGTGCCAGTAGAGACAGGGGGCTCTATAATTCACCCCTCCACTTT.

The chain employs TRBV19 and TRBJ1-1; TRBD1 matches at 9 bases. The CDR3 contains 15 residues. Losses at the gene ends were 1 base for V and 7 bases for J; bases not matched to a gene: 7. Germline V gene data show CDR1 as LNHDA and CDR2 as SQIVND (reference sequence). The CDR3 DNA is TGTGCCAGTAGTATAGCGGTCACAGGGGGCATTGAAGCTTTCTTT. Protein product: CASSIAVTGGIEAFF.

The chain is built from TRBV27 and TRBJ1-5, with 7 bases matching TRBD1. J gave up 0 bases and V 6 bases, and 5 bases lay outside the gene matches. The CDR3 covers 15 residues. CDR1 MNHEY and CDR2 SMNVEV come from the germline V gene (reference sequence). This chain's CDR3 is CASSPTGLSNQPQHF. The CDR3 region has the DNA TGTGCCAGCAGCCCGACAGGGCTTAGCAATCAGCCCCAGCATTTT.